A single sample is the source of the 5 T cell receptor beta chains below, sequenced in a study of blood T cell repertoires in COVID-19. Libraries were prepared by immunoSEQ multiplex PCR; TCRdb keeps only in-frame clonotypes and omits some of them. In the table there are approximately 50,000 clones, 75% to 90% of which are singletons. Sequences were obtained from peripheral blood. The receptor source for this set is a man aged 55 to 70 with COVID-19, enrolled during active disease.

The chain links TRBV7-9 to TRBJ2-1; no clear D gene. Trimming removed 1 base from V and 7 bases from J, with 5 bases in between. The V gene's germline CDR1 is SEHNR and CDR2 FQNEAQ (reference sequence). CDR3 length: 12 residues. The CDR3 DNA sequence: TGTGCCAGCAGCTTAGTTCTTAATGAGCAGTTCTTC. Translation: CASSLVLNEQFF.

Only a few counts were recorded for this clone. The chain has TRBV19 and TRBJ1-2, with D possibly being TRBD1 (6 bases). Per the germline V gene, CDR1 is LNHDA and CDR2 is SQIVND (reference sequence). This CDR3 spans 13 amino acids. The V and J ends lost 8 bases and 5 bases respectively, with 15 bases between them. The CDR3 protein is CASQRGGAYGYTF. CDR3 coding DNA: TGTGCCAGTCAGAGGGGGGGAGCTTATGGCTACACCTTC.

In its sample, this clone was seen once. The chain is built from TRBV5-1 and TRBJ2-3; 9 nucleotides line up with TRBD2. V was pared by 7 bases and J by 3 bases, with 6 bases of the junction left unmatched. The CDR3 runs to 14 residues. Germline CDR1 reads SGHRS; CDR2 reads YFSETQ. The CDR3 loop is CASAAGGRTDTQYF. The CDR3 coding sequence is TGCGCCAGCGCGGCGGGGGGGCGAACAGATACGCAGTATTTT.

This sequence joins TRBV5-1 and TRBJ2-7, with D unclear. There are 14 residues in the CDR3. Trimming cost V 4 bases and J 4 bases, with 15 bases left between them. Per germline, CDR1 SGHRS and CDR2 YFSETQ. CDR3 nucleotide sequence: TGCGCCAGCAGCCCTACCGACCCAGGTTACGAGCAGTACTTC. Its protein is CASSPTDPGYEQYF.

The chain is built from TRBV27 and TRBJ1-6; a weak D match, TRBD1 (5 bases). Germline values: CDR1 MNHEY, CDR2 SMNVEV (reference sequence). This CDR3 has 15 amino acids. The V gene lost 5 bases and the J gene lost 5 bases, with 13 bases spanning the gap. CDR3 residues: CASSRGGVDNSPLHF. The CDR3 coding sequence is TGTGCCAGCAGTCGGGGGGGAGTAGATAATTCACCCCTCCACTTT.